What follows are 31 T cell receptor beta chains derived from one specimen sequenced in a study of response to subunit inactivated influenza vaccine. MiXCR, run by TCRdb on the RT-PCR reads, gives a single entry per CDR3 protein. This table holds about 650,000 distinct CDR3 sequences, 15% to 18% found once. The sample here was PBMCs from blood, taken roughly 12 days after vaccination. These receptors all come from a man aged 50 to 59 who received an inactivated influenza vaccine.

The table lists this clonotype with many counts. V is TRBV6-5 and J is TRBJ1-1; D ambiguous. The CDR3 is 16 amino acids. V was cut by 2 bases and J by 5 bases, with 18 bases left in between. Germline CDR1 is MNHEY and CDR2 is SVGAGI. CDR3: CASSYGGELTGTEAFF. CDR3 DNA: TGTGCCAGCAGTTACGGTGGGGAGCTTACGGGAACTGAAGCTTTCTTT.

This sequence joins TRBV24-1 and TRBJ2-2; 7 nucleotides agree with TRBD2. The CDR3 runs 15 residues. The germline V gene has CDR1 KGHDR and CDR2 SFDVKD. V was clipped by 3 bases and J by 5 bases; unmatched bases: 5. CDR3 region: CATSDGGRVTGELFF. The CDR3 DNA is TGTGCCACCAGTGATGGCGGGAGAGTTACCGGGGAGCTGTTTTTT.

This clonotype was detected a few times. The genes are TRBV7-2 and TRBJ2-7; D possibly corresponds to TRBD1 (6 bases). CDR3 length: 15 amino acids. Germline V gene sequence: CDR1 SGHTA, CDR2 FQGNSA. V lost 5 bases and J lost 1, with 15 bases in between. CDR3 DNA sequence: TGTGCCAGCAGCCCAGGGGCCGTCCCATCCTACGAGCAGTACTTC. This gives the protein CASSPGAVPSYEQYF.

The sample holds a few counts of this clonotype. The V and J genes are TRBV7-9 and TRBJ2-2, with D possibly TRBD1 on 6 matching bases. The V end lost 5 bases, the J end lost 3 bases, and 16 bases lay between the germline ends. There are 16 residues in the CDR3. CDR1 is SEHNR and CDR2 is FQNEAQ in the germline V gene (reference sequence). The CDR3 loop is CASSRSTGPDTGELFF. The CDR3 DNA reads as TGTGCCAGCAGCCGATCTACAGGGCCCGACACCGGGGAGCTGTTTTTT. The full variable domain, completed using reference TRBV7-9 and TRBJ2-2, is DTGVSQNPRHKITKRGQNVTFRCDPISEHNRLYWYRQTLGQGPEFLTYFQNEAQLEKSRLLSDRFSAERPKGSFSTLEIQRTEQGDSAMYLCASSRSTGPDTGELFFGEGSRLTVL.

Only a few counts were recorded for this clonotype. The V gene is TRBV7-2, the J gene TRBJ2-6; D is unclear. V was clipped by 1 base and J by 2 bases, with 6 bases between them. Looked up from germline, CDR1 is SGHTA and CDR2 is FQGNSA. The CDR3 spans 15 residues. CDR3 coding DNA: TGTGCCAGCAGCTTAGGGGCAGCTGGGGCCAACGTCCTGACTTTC. Protein: CASSLGAAGANVLTF.

There are many counts of this clonotype. V is TRBV4-3 and J is TRBJ2-2; 7 positions match TRBD2. Germline V gene sequence: CDR1 LGHNA, CDR2 YSLEER. The V gene end was trimmed by 4 bases and the J gene end by 5 bases; junction bases not matched to a gene: 7. The length of the CDR3 is 15 residues. This CDR3 reads CASSPGGGGTGELFF. CDR3 in DNA: TGCGCCAGCAGCCCCGGTGGGGGGGGAACCGGGGAGCTGTTTTTT.

This clonotype was detected many times. J is TRBJ2-3 and V is TRBV5-1; 9 bases agree with TRBD2. CDR1 is SGHRS and CDR2 is YFSETQ in the germline V gene. V was pared by 2 bases and J by 4 bases, with 8 bases of the junction left unmatched. The CDR3 contains 16 residues. The CDR3, as DNA: TGCGCCAGCAGCTTACAGGGGCGGGAGGGCGCAGATACGCAGTATTTT. Translating gives CASSLQGREGADTQYF.

This clonotype was observed a handful of times. The J gene is TRBJ1-5, the V gene TRBV18; 10 nucleotides align to TRBD1. The ends lost 0 bases at V and 7 bases at J; junction bases unmatched: 3. The CDR3 has 15 residues. Germline V CDR1 and CDR2: KGHSH, LQKENI. As DNA, the CDR3 is TGTGCCAGCTCACCACCGGGGACAGGGGAGCAGCCCCAGCATTTT. It specifies CASSPPGTGEQPQHF.

At least ten counts were recorded for this clonotype. The V gene is TRBV4-1, the J gene TRBJ1-6, with D possibly TRBD1 on 5 matching bases. Germline V gene lookup returns CDR1 MGHRA and CDR2 YSYEKL. The CDR3 has 19 amino acids. V was shortened by 0 bases and J by 6 bases, with 21 bases between the two germline ends. This chain's CDR3 is CASSQESTRDLSFNSPLHF. DNA for the CDR3: TGCGCCAGCAGCCAAGAATCAACACGGGACCTCTCATTTAATTCACCCCTCCACTTT.

The chain employs TRBV11-2 and TRBJ2-5, with D possibly TRBD2 on 6 matching bases. The V end lost 0 bases, the J end lost 5 bases, and 10 bases lay between the germline ends. Germline V lookup: CDR1 SGHAT, CDR2 FQNNGV. The CDR3 runs 14 residues. The CDR3 coding sequence is TGTGCCAGCAGCTTAGAACTAGCTGCGGAGACCCAGTACTTC. Translated: CASSLELAAETQYF.

The CDR3: CASSQGGQGPEAFF. The CDR3 nucleotides are TGTGCCAGCAGCCAGGGGGGACAGGGACCTGAAGCTTTCTTT. This chain connects TRBV3-1 to TRBJ1-1, with 9 bases matching TRBD1. The CDR3 spans 14 residues. Germline-derived CDR1 and CDR2 are LGHDT and YNNKEL (reference sequence). Losses at the gene ends were 3 bases for V and 6 bases for J; bases not matched to a gene: 5. Complete variable domain (other parts from reference TRBV3-1 and TRBJ1-1): DTAVSQTPKYLVTQMGNDKSIKCEQNLGHDTMYWYKQDSKKFLKIMFSYNNKELIINETVPNRFSPKSPDKAHLNLHINSLELGDSAVYFCASSQGGQGPEAFFGQGTRLTVV.

The CDR3 loop is CASSFLDGRQETQYF. The CDR3 DNA follows: TGTGCCAGCAGCTTTTTGGATGGGAGACAAGAGACCCAGTACTTC. The genes are TRBV7-9 and TRBJ2-5; a possible D gene is TRBD2 (5 bases). Germline V gene sequence: CDR1 SEHNR, CDR2 FQNEAQ (reference sequence). V gave up 3 bases and J gave up 2 bases, with 13 bases separating them. The CDR3 is made up of 15 amino acids.

This clonotype was seen a few times. The chain is built from TRBV11-3 and TRBJ2-3; 8 bases map to TRBD2. CDR3 size: 15 residues. The trim removed 5 bases at V and 1 base at J, leaving 5 bases unmatched. Looked up from germline, CDR1 is SGHNT and CDR2 is YENEEA. The CDR3 sequence is CASSRSGARTDTQYF. The CDR3 DNA sequence: TGTGCCAGCAGCCGTAGCGGGGCCCGCACAGATACGCAGTATTTT.

The chain uses TRBV12-3 or TRBV12-4 and TRBJ2-3; the match to TRBD1 covers 7 bases. The length of the CDR3 is 15 residues. The trim removed 3 bases at V and 0 bases at J, leaving 3 bases unmatched. In DNA form, the CDR3 reads TGTGCCAGCAGTTTTGGGACAGAGAGCACAGATACGCAGTATTTT. Residues: CASSFGTESTDTQYF.

CDR3 nucleotides: TGCAGTGGAACCACCGGGGGGCCCTCCTTGGATACGCAGTATTTT. Encoded protein: CSGTTGGPSLDTQYF. The rearrangement links TRBV20-1 to TRBJ2-3; tentatively, D is TRBD2 (7 bases). Germline V lookup: CDR1 DFQATT, CDR2 SNEGSKA (reference sequence). Trimming took 7 bases from V and 6 from J, leaving 23 bases between them. This CDR3 is built from 15 residues.

The V gene is TRBV6-2 or TRBV6-3, the J gene TRBJ2-7; D remains ambiguous. Germline loops: CDR1 MNHEY, CDR2 SVGEGT. There are 14 residues in the CDR3. V was clipped by 5 bases and J by 3 bases, with 14 bases between them. The CDR3 loop is CASSEVWSFYEQYF. CDR3 in DNA: TGTGCCAGCAGTGAGGTTTGGAGTTTCTACGAGCAGTACTTC.

V and J are TRBV27 and TRBJ2-2; a possible D gene is TRBD2 (5 bases). The CDR3 has 17 residues. V lost 1 base and J 4 bases, leaving 16 bases between the germline ends. Germline loops: CDR1 MNHEY, CDR2 SMNVEV (reference sequence). CDR3 bases: TGTGCCAGCAGTTTATGGAGGAGCGGTTCGGGCACCGGGGAGCTGTTTTTT. Amino acid sequence: CASSLWRSGSGTGELFF.

This clonotype was picked up a small number of times. This chain uses TRBV4-3 with TRBJ2-3; D not certain. This CDR3 region has 18 residues. Trimming cost V 0 bases and J 2 bases, with 18 bases left between them. From germline, CDR1 is LGHNA and CDR2 YSLEER. The CDR3 sequence: CASSQDGFRLVPTDTQYF. The CDR3, as DNA: TGCGCCAGCAGCCAAGATGGGTTCCGGCTAGTCCCCACAGATACGCAGTATTTT.

This clonotype was found a few times. The chain joins TRBV7-3 to TRBJ2-7, with 10 nucleotides matching TRBD2. This CDR3 is 17 amino acids long. Losses at the gene ends were 2 bases for V and 4 bases for J; bases not matched to a gene: 11. Per the germline V gene, CDR1 is SGHTA and CDR2 is FQGTGA. CDR3 sequence (DNA): TGTGCCAGCAGCTTAGGAAGAGCGGGAGGGCCTCAGTACGAGCAGTACTTC. Amino acid sequence: CASSLGRAGGPQYEQYF.

This clonotype was seen only a few times. V usage is TRBV29-1 and J usage is TRBJ2-5; possibly TRBD1 for D (6 bases). Germline values: CDR1 SQVTM, CDR2 ANQGSEA. CDR3 length: 13 residues. V lost 6 bases and J 2 bases, leaving 13 bases between the germline ends. CDR3 DNA sequence: TGCAGCGTATCCTCAGGGGTACAAGAGACCCAGTACTTC. Translation: CSVSSGVQETQYF.

Of note for this clonotype: The junction departs from germline at one end; a sequencing error may be responsible. V and J are TRBV4-3 and TRBJ2-3; 8 bases align to TRBD2. The germline gives CDR1 LGHNA, CDR2 YSLEER. This CDR3 region has 15 residues. CDR3 loop: CASSQGSGGTDTQYF. The CDR3 DNA is TGTGCCAGCAGCCAAGGTAGCGGGGGCACAGATACGCAGTATTTT.

The gene calls are TRBV20-1 and TRBJ2-1; tentative D call: TRBD1 (6 bases). Germline V gene lookup returns CDR1 DFQATT and CDR2 SNEGSKA (reference sequence). The CDR3 totals 13 residues. Trimming pared 4 bases from V and 10 bases from J, leaving 17 bases between. The CDR3 nucleotides read TGCAGTGCTACACAGACAGGCAGGGGAGAGCAGTTCTTC. Its protein product is CSATQTGRGEQFF.

Many counts were recorded for this clonotype. This sequence joins TRBV20-1 and TRBJ2-1; 9 bases agree with TRBD2. The germline V gene encodes CDR1 DFQATT and CDR2 SNEGSKA (reference sequence). The ends lost 3 bases at V and 3 bases at J; junction bases unmatched: 3. This CDR3 comprises 14 residues. This CDR3 reads CSASTTSGYNEQFF. The CDR3 DNA is TGCAGTGCTAGCACGACTAGCGGCTACAATGAGCAGTTCTTC.

The rearrangement joins TRBV12-5 to TRBJ2-1; D remains unclear. Germline assignment: CDR1 LGHNT and CDR2 FRNRAP. This CDR3 is built from 12 residues. Trimming removed 5 bases from V and 6 bases from J, with 8 bases in between. The CDR3 spells CASGSRRNEQFF. The CDR3 DNA sequence: TGTGCTAGTGGTAGCCGTCGCAATGAGCAGTTCTTC.

This clonotype was recorded many times. The genes are TRBV5-6 and TRBJ1-1; 8 positions agree with TRBD1. CDR3 length: 16 amino acids. Germline V lookup: CDR1 SGHDT, CDR2 YYEEEE. With V trimmed by 5 bases and J by 4 bases, 13 bases remained unmatched. The CDR3 DNA sequence: TGTGCCAGCAGGCGAAGCTGGACAGGGAAGGGCACTGAAGCTTTCTTT. Its translation is CASRRSWTGKGTEAFF.

The rearrangement uses TRBV20-1 and TRBJ2-7, with D maybe TRBD2 (5 bases). Trimming shortened V by 6 bases and J by 0 bases, and 15 bases separated the two germline ends. CDR3 size: 14 residues. From germline, CDR1 is DFQATT and CDR2 SNEGSKA (reference sequence). CDR3 bases: TGCAGTGCGTCCGTAAGCGGACCCTCCTACGAGCAGTACTTC. The encoded protein is CSASVSGPSYEQYF.

The chain links TRBV28 to TRBJ2-5; TRBD1 aligns across 7 bases. Germline CDR1 MDHEN, CDR2 SYDVKM. The V gene end was trimmed by 5 bases and the J gene end by 1 base; junction bases not matched to a gene: 13. The CDR3 totals 17 residues. The CDR3 loop reads CASSPDLRQGPQETQYF. For the CDR3, the DNA is TGTGCCAGCAGTCCAGACCTGAGACAGGGCCCCCAAGAGACCCAGTACTTC.

The CDR3 spells CASSEPGPSYNEQFF. The CDR3 coding sequence is TGTGCCAGCAGTGAACCGGGGCCCTCCTACAATGAGCAGTTCTTC. The chain couples TRBV25-1 to TRBJ2-1, with D perhaps TRBD1 or TRBD2 (5 bases each). The ends were cut back, 2 bases at V and 0 bases at J, with 8 bases in the middle. CDR1 and CDR2 from the germline V gene are MGHDK and SYGVNS. The CDR3 has 15 amino acids.

This chain uses TRBV2 with TRBJ1-4; no clear D. The ends were cut back, 1 base at V and 4 bases at J, with 7 bases in the middle. CDR3 length equals 14 residues. Germline CDR1 reads SNHLY; CDR2 reads FYNNEI. CDR3 DNA sequence: TGTGCCAGCAGTGAAGGTACACTTAATGAAAAACTGTTTTTT. This gives the protein CASSEGTLNEKLFF.

There are a few counts of this clonotype. The rearrangement links TRBV20-1 to TRBJ2-2; D not resolved. The CDR3 spans 14 residues. With 6 bases removed from V and 1 base from J, the gap between germline ends came to 12 bases. Germline loops: CDR1 DFQATT, CDR2 SNEGSKA (reference sequence). CDR3 sequence reads: CSAPRRENTGELFF. The CDR3 DNA reads TGCAGTGCCCCCCGAAGGGAGAACACCGGGGAGCTGTTTTTT.

The rearrangement joins TRBV18 to TRBJ2-2, with D uncertain. The germline V gene encodes CDR1 KGHSH and CDR2 LQKENI. The CDR3 is 14 residues long. V shed 3 bases and J shed 4 bases, with 9 bases lying between them. CDR3 sequence reads: CASSPLVTTGELFF. The CDR3, as DNA: TGTGCCAGCTCACCCCTGGTCACCACCGGGGAGCTGTTTTTT.